This passage covers 5 T cell receptor beta chains from one sample sequenced in a study of blood T cell repertoires in COVID-19. The table came from immunoSEQ multiplex PCR; TCRdb's copy has only in-frame clones and leaves some out. The table lists 150,000 to 200,000 clones, around 76% of them singletons. Sequences were obtained from peripheral blood. These TCRs come from a woman aged 60-75 years with COVID-19, enrolled during active disease.

The chain carries TRBV18 and TRBJ1-6; 7 bases fit TRBD1. Germline V gives CDR1 KGHSH, CDR2 LQKENI. The CDR3 is 14 amino acids. Unmatched junction bases numbered 6, after V lost 3 bases and J lost 10 bases. CDR3 amino acids: CASSPTGKGSPLHF. For the CDR3, the DNA is TGTGCCAGCTCACCGACAGGGAAGGGGTCACCCCTCCACTTT.

This chain joins TRBV9 and TRBJ2-2; 7 nucleotides align to TRBD1. Germline values: CDR1 SGDLS, CDR2 YYNGEE. With V trimmed by 4 bases and J by 4 bases, 10 bases remained unmatched. The CDR3 runs 16 residues. This CDR3 is CASSPSDRVGTGELFF. CDR3 nucleotides: TGTGCCAGCAGCCCATCTGACAGGGTGGGCACCGGGGAGCTGTTTTTT.

The chain carries TRBV29-1 and TRBJ1-4; perhaps TRBD1 as D (6 bases). Per germline, CDR1 SQVTM and CDR2 ANQGSEA. The CDR3 length is 12 residues. V lost 7 bases and J lost 8, with 14 bases in between. The CDR3 sequence: CSAGQSAEKLFF. The CDR3 bases are TGCAGCGCCGGACAGAGTGCGGAAAAACTGTTTTTT.

V usage is TRBV18 and J usage is TRBJ2-7, with 9 nucleotides matching TRBD1. The length of the CDR3 is 15 residues. Germline trimming cut 3 bases from V and 2 bases from J; bases unmatched to any gene: 5. Germline CDR1 reads KGHSH; CDR2 reads LQKENI. CDR3 loop: CASSPRQGGTYEQYF. As DNA, the CDR3 is TGTGCCAGCTCACCGAGACAGGGGGGAACCTACGAGCAGTACTTC. The variable domain in full, completed from reference TRBV18 and TRBJ2-7, reads NAGVMQNPRHLVRRRGQEARLRCSPMKGHSHVYWYRQLPEEGLKFMVYLQKENIIDESGMPKERFSAEFPKEGPSILRIQQVVRGDSAAYFCASSPRQGGTYEQYFGPGTRLTVT.

The genes are TRBV5-1 and TRBJ1-2; 7 positions agree with TRBD1. J was trimmed by 8 bases and V by 3 bases; bases with no gene match: 10. The CDR3 totals 14 residues. Germline CDR1 and CDR2: SGHRS and YFSETQ. The CDR3: CASSSGGGAYGYTF. The DNA for the CDR3 is TGCGCCAGCAGCTCGGGAGGGGGCGCTTACGGCTACACCTTC. Using reference TRBV5-1 and TRBJ1-2 for the parts outside the CDR3, the full variable domain is KAGVTQTPRYLIKTRGQQVTLSCSPISGHRSVSWYQQTPGQGLQFLFEYFSETQRNKGNFPGRFSGRQFSNSRSEMNVSTLELGDSALYLCASSSGGGAYGYTFGSGTRLTVV.